The 7 T cell receptor beta chains reported below all come from one sample, sequenced in a study of blood T cell repertoires in COVID-19. Assay used: immunoSEQ multiplex PCR; TCRdb lists only in-frame clones, some missing. This sample yields 100,000 to 150,000 clones, of which 70% to 80% are seen a single time; about 40% belongs to the top ten. The sequencing input was peripheral blood. All receptors derive from a man aged 40-50 years with active or convalescent COVID-19.

This clone appeared once. The chain uses TRBV11-3 and TRBJ1-2, with D perhaps matching TRBD1 (5 bases). This CDR3 region has 14 residues. V dropped 1 base and J dropped 6 bases, with 12 bases sitting between them. Germline CDR1 reads SGHNT; CDR2 reads YENEEA. CDR3 bases: TGTGCCAGCAGCTTAGGTTCAGGGATGGATGGCTACACCTTC. It is translated as CASSLGSGMDGYTF.

The rearrangement links TRBV18 to TRBJ2-2; 10 bases fit TRBD2. This CDR3 comprises 18 residues. Germline values: CDR1 KGHSH, CDR2 LQKENI. Unmatched junction bases numbered 13, after V lost 6 bases and J lost 3 bases. The CDR3 nucleotides are TGTGCCAGCTCCCCGGGGGCTAGCGGGAGAGTCGACACCGGGGAGCTGTTTTTT. This codes for CASSPGASGRVDTGELFF.

The chain is built from TRBV25-1 and TRBJ1-6, with unresolved D. The germline V gene has CDR1 MGHDK and CDR2 SYGVNS. The CDR3 is made up of 11 amino acids. The ends were cut back, 4 bases at V and 12 bases at J, with 7 bases in the middle. The CDR3 DNA follows: TGTGCCAGCAGTGGGGGAGGACCCCTCCACTTT. Its protein is CASSGGGPLHF.

The chain is built from TRBV18 and TRBJ1-1; D not resolved. Trimming removed 3 bases at V and 4 bases at J, with 15 bases between. This CDR3 comprises 15 residues. CDR1 KGHSH and CDR2 LQKENI come from the germline V gene. CDR3 sequence (DNA): TGTGCCAGCTCACCTCCCGGAGCCTTGGGCACTGAAGCTTTCTTT. Amino acids: CASSPPGALGTEAFF.

This chain joins TRBV7-9 and TRBJ2-3, with 7 bases fitting TRBD2. V was pared by 5 bases and J by 4 bases, with 9 bases of the junction left unmatched. From germline, CDR1 is SEHNR and CDR2 FQNEAQ (reference sequence). The CDR3 has 15 amino acids. The CDR3 DNA is TGTGCCAGCAGCCCCTGGCGGGGGAGGCCAGATACGCAGTATTTT. Protein product: CASSPWRGRPDTQYF.

The sample holds a few counts of this clone. The chain has TRBV19 and TRBJ2-4; TRBD1 agrees at 9 bases. J was trimmed by 1 base and V by 5 bases; bases with no gene match: 6. The CDR3 contains 16 residues. Germline V gives CDR1 LNHDA, CDR2 SQIVND (reference sequence). The CDR3 reads CASSATGGRAKNIQYF. CDR3 nucleotide sequence: TGTGCCAGTAGTGCAACAGGGGGCAGGGCCAAAAACATTCAGTACTTC.

The chain combines TRBV9 with TRBJ2-3, with D perhaps matching TRBD2 (6 bases). Germline V gene data show CDR1 as SGDLS and CDR2 as YYNGEE. The CDR3 loop spans 14 amino acids. V gave up 4 bases and J gave up 4 bases, with 13 bases separating them. CDR3 loop: CASSMTPGADTQYF. CDR3 bases: TGTGCCAGCAGCATGACACCGGGGGCAGATACGCAGTATTTT.